The 9 T cell receptor beta chains reported below all come from one sample, sequenced in a study of breast tumors, draining lymph nodes, adjacent tissues. TCRdb used MiXCR to reprocess the multiplex PCR reads, holding one entry per CDR3 protein. The repertoire includes more than 20,000 distinct CDR3 sequences, almost 70% of them detected once, and around a quarter sits in the top ten. Specimen: tumor-adjacent breast tissue. Receptor source: a female donor with breast cancer. Some clones in this sample may be carry-over from other donors' samples.

This clonotype was seen a handful of times. The chain couples TRBV5-1 to TRBJ2-7; 11 bases agree with TRBD2. This CDR3 has 17 amino acids. In germline, CDR1 is SGHRS, CDR2 YFSETQ. After removal of 0 bases from V and 7 bases from J, the junction contained 12 bases not matched to a gene. CDR3 nucleotide sequence: TGCGCCAGCAGCTTGGCCGGGACTAGCGGCCCTCGAGGGGAGCAGTACTTC. Residues: CASSLAGTSGPRGEQYF.

The CDR3 DNA follows: TGTGCCAGCAGTTCATGGGGACAGGGGAATCAGCCCCAGCATTTT. This encodes CASSSWGQGNQPQHF. The chain joins TRBV27 to TRBJ1-5, with 10 bases aligning to TRBD1. Losses at the gene ends were 4 bases for V and 4 bases for J; bases not matched to a gene: 4. This CDR3 has 15 amino acids. The V gene's germline CDR1 is MNHEY and CDR2 SMNVEV (reference sequence).

To note about this clonotype: This clone may be a read error of a much larger clone one base away. The genes are TRBV18 and TRBJ2-5; D is ambiguous. This CDR3 has 15 residues. The V gene's germline CDR1 is KGHSH and CDR2 LQKENI. The CDR3 protein is CASSPGELRQETQSF. CDR3 DNA sequence: TGTGCCAGCTCACCAGGGGAACTCCGCCAAGAGACCCAGTCCTTC.

The CDR3 is CASPSGGSYNEQFF. As DNA, the CDR3 is TGTGCCAGTCCTTCCGGCGGGAGCTACAATGAGCAGTTCTTC. V usage is TRBV2 and J usage is TRBJ2-1, with TRBD2 identical over 7 bases. The V and J ends lost 9 bases and 3 bases, in that order; junction bases with no gene match: 8. The CDR3 spans 14 residues. Germline lookup yields CDR1 SNHLY and CDR2 FYNNEI.

V is TRBV29-1 and J is TRBJ1-4; TRBD1 agrees at 9 bases. V was pared by 4 bases and J by 10 bases, with 4 bases of the junction left unmatched. The germline gives CDR1 SQVTM, CDR2 ANQGSEA. The length of the CDR3 is 12 residues. CDR3 sequence reads: CSVGGTGTKLFF. CDR3 sequence (DNA): TGCAGCGTTGGGGGGACAGGGACAAAACTGTTTTTT.

This chain joins TRBV6-2 or TRBV6-3 and TRBJ2-2; D is uncertain. The CDR3 contains 12 residues. The germline CDR1 and CDR2 sequences are MNHEY and SVGEGT. The germline V and J ends were trimmed by 6 bases and 0 bases, with 2 bases remaining between them. CDR3 sequence reads: CASRTNTGELFF. The CDR3 DNA reads TGTGCCAGCAGAACGAACACCGGGGAGCTGTTTTTT.

With respect to this clonotype: An end of the junction differs from the germline gene, which may be a read error. This chain links TRBV5-1 with TRBJ1-3; a possible D gene is TRBD1 (5 bases). Germline V gives CDR1 SGHRS, CDR2 YFSETQ. The CDR3 contains 14 residues. CDR3 in amino acids: CASSLGGVGNTVYF. The DNA of the CDR3 is TGCGCCAGCAGCTTGGGAGGGGTAGGAAACACCGTATATTTT.

This clonotype has a single count. The chain couples TRBV9 to TRBJ2-5; D is unresolved. Trimming pared 0 bases from V and 7 bases from J, leaving 13 bases between. This CDR3 has 14 residues. From germline, CDR1 is SGDLS and CDR2 YYNGEE. The CDR3 spells CASSVDDGPRTQYF. The DNA for the CDR3 is TGTGCCAGCAGCGTAGATGACGGCCCAAGGACCCAGTACTTC.

The chain joins TRBV20-1 to TRBJ2-1; D not resolved. The CDR3 runs to 15 residues. Germline CDR1 DFQATT, CDR2 SNEGSKA (reference sequence). V was shortened by 0 bases and J by 5 bases, with 14 bases between the two germline ends. The CDR3 nucleotides are TGCAGTGCTAGAGATCCCCAAATCACACACAATGAGCAGTTCTTC. It specifies CSARDPQITHNEQFF.